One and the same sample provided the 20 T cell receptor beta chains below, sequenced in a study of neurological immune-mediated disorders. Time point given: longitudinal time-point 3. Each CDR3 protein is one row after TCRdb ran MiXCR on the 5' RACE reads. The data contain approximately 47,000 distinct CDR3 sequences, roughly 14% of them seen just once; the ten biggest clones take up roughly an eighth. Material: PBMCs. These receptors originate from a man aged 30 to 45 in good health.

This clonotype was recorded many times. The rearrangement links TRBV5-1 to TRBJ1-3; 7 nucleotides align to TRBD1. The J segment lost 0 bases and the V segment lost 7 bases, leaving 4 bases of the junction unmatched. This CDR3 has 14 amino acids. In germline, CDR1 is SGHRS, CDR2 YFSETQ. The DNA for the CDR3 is TGCGCCAGCGCGACAGGGCTCTCTGGAAACACCATATATTTT. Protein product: CASATGLSGNTIYF.

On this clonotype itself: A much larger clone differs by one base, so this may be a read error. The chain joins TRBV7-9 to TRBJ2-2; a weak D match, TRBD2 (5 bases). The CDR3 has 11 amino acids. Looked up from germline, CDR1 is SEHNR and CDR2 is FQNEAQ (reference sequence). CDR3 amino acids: CASNLLGDLFF. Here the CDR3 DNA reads TGTGCCAGCAACCTGCTCGGGGATCTGTTTTTT.

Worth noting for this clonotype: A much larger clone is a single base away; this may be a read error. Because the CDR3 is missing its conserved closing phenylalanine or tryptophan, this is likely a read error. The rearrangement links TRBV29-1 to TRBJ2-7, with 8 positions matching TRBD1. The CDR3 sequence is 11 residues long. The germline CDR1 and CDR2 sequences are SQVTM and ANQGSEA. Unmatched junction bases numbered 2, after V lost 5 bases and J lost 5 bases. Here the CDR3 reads CSVQGAHEQYS. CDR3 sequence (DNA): TGCAGCGTTCAGGGGGCACACGAGCAGTACTCC.

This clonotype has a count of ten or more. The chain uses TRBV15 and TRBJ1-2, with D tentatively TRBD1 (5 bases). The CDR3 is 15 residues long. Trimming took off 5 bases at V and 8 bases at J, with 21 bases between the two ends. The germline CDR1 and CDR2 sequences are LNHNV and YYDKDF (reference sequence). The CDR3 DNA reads TGTGCCACCAGCGGAGGCCCTTTCAGGGAAAACGGCTACACCTTC. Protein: CATSGGPFRENGYTF.

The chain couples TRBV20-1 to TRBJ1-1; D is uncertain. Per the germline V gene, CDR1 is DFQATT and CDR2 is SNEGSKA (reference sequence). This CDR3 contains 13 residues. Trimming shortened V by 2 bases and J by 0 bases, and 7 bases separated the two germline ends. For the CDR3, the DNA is TGCAGTGCTAGATTGCCAATGAACACTGAAGCTTTCTTT. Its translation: CSARLPMNTEAFF.

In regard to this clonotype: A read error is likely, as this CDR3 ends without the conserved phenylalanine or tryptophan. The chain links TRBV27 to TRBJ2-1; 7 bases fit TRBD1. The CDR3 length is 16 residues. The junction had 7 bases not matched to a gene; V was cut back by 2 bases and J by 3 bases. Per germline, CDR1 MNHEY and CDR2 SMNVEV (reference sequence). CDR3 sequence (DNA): TGTGCCAGCAGTTTAATGAAAGGGGGCTTCTACAATGAGCAGTTCTCC. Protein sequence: CASSLMKGGFYNEQFS.

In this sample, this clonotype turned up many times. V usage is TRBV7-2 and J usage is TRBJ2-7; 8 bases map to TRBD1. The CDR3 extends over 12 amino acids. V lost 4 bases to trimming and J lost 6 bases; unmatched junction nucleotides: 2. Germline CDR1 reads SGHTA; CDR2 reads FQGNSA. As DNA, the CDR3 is TGTGCCAGCAGCTCGGGACAGGCCGAGCAGTACTTC. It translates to CASSSGQAEQYF. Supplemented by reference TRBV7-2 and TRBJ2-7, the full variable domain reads GAGVSQSPSNKVTEKGKDVELRCDPISGHTALYWYRQSLGQGLEFLIYFQGNSAPDKSGLPSDRFSAERTGGSVSTLTIQRTQQEDSAVYLCASSSGQAEQYFGPGTRLTVT.

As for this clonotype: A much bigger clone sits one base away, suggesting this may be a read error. The CDR3 is CSAPTYGANVLTF. The CDR3, as DNA: TGCAGTGCCCCTACGTACGGGGCCAACGTCCTGACTTTC. The rearrangement joins TRBV20-1 to TRBJ2-6; no firm D call. The V and J ends lost 6 bases and 4 bases respectively, with 10 bases between them. This CDR3 spans 13 amino acids. CDR1 and CDR2 from the germline V gene are DFQATT and SNEGSKA (reference sequence).

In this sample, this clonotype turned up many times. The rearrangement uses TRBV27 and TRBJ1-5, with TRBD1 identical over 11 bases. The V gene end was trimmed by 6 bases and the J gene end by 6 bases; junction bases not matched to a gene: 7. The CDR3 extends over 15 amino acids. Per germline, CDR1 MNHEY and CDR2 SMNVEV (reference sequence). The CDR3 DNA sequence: TGTGCCAGCAGGCGGACAGGGGGCACAGGTCAGCCCCAGCATTTT. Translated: CASRRTGGTGQPQHF.

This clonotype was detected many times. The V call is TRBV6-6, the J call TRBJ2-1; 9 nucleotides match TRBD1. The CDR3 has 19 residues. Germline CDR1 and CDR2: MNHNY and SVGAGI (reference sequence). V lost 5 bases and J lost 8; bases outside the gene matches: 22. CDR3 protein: CASSQRVGTGIANWDEQFF. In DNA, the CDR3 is TGTGCCAGCAGTCAGAGGGTTGGGACAGGGATTGCGAACTGGGATGAGCAGTTCTTC.

The CDR3 DNA sequence: TGTGCCATCAGCCTTTCAGCAAATGAGCAGTTCTTC. It codes for CAISLSANEQFF. The rearrangement uses TRBV10-3 and TRBJ2-1, with D uncertain. The V end lost 6 bases, the J end lost 7 bases, and 10 bases lay between the germline ends. The CDR3 covers 12 residues. Germline V lookup: CDR1 ENHRY, CDR2 SYGVKD.

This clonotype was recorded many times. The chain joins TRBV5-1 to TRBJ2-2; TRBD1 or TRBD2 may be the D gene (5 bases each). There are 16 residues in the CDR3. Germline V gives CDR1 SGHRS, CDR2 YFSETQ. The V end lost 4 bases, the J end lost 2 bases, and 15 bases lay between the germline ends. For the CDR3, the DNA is TGCGCCAGCAGCGTCCGGGACCAATCAAACACCGGGGAGCTGTTTTTT. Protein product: CASSVRDQSNTGELFF.

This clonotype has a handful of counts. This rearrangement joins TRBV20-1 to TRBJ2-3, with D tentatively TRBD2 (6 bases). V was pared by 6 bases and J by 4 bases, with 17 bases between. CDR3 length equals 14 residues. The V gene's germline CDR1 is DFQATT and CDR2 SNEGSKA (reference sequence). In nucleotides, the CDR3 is TGCAGTGCCGTGCCGCGGGAAAGGGCAGATACGCAGTATTTT. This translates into CSAVPRERADTQYF.

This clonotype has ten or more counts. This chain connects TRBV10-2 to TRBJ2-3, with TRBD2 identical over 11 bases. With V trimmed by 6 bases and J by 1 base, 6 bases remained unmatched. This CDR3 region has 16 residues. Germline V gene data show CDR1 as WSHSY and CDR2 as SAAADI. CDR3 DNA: TGCGCCAGCAGGCAAGGACTAGCGGGCGGCACAGATACGCAGTATTTT. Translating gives CASRQGLAGGTDTQYF.

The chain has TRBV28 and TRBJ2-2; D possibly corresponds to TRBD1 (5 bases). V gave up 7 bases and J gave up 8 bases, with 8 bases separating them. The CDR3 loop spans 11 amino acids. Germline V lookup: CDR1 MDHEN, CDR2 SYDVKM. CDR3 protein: CASTRGGELFF. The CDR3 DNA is TGTGCCAGCACAAGGGGTGGGGAGCTGTTTTTT. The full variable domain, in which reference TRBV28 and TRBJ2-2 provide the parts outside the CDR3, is DVKVTQSSRYLVKRTGEKVFLECVQDMDHENMFWYRQDPGLGLRLIYFSYDVKMKEKGDIPEGYSVSREKKERFSLILESASTNQTSMYLCASTRGGELFFGEGSRLTVL.

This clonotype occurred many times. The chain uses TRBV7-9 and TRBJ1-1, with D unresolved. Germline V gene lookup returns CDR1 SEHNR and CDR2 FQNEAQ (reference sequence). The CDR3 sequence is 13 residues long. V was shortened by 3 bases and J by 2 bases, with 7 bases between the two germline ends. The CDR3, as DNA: TGTGCCAGCAGCTTGAACTTTAACACTGAAGCTTTCTTT. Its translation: CASSLNFNTEAFF.

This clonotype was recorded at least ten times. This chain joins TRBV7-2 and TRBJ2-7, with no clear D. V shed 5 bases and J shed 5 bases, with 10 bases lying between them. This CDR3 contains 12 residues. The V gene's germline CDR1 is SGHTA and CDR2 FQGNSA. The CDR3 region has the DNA TGTGCCAGCAGCCTCCCCCCGAACGAGCAGTACTTC. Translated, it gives CASSLPPNEQYF.

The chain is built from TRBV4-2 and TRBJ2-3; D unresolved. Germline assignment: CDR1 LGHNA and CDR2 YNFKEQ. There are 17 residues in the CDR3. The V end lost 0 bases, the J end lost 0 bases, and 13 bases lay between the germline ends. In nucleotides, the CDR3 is TGTGCCAGCAGCCAAGATTGGGCAGAAACTAGCACAGATACGCAGTATTTT. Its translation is CASSQDWAETSTDTQYF.

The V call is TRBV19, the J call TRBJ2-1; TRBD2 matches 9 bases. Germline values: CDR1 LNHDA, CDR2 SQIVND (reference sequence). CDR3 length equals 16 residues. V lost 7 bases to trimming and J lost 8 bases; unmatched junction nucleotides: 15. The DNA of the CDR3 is TGTGCCAGTAACCCTTTCTTCGGTAGCGGGAGCCATGAGCAGTTCTTC. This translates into CASNPFFGSGSHEQFF.

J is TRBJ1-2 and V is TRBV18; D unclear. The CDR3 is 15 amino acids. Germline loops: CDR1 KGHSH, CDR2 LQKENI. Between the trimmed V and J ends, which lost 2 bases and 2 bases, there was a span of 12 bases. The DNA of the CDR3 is TGTGCCAGCTCACCAGCGTCCACGGGAAACTATGGCTACACCTTC. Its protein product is CASSPASTGNYGYTF.